The following is a T cell receptor (beta chain) sequence with its context. Its target is not known. The data originate from a study of lymphopenia after photon versus proton radiotherapy. Broader study findings: Only patients who died were analyzed for survival; proton advantage is unproven. Under photons, naive T cells and diversity fell while effector/memory populations rose. A bigger post-nadir fall in TCR diversity correlated inversely with survival time in deceased patients. Oligoclonal CD8+ Temra expansion after nadir drove photon patients' diversity drop.

Per the germline V gene, CDR1 is SGHVS and CDR2 is FQNEAQ. V was trimmed by 3 bases and J by 4 bases, leaving 12 bases between them. The CDR3 sequence is 15 residues long. The protocol was immunoSEQ multiplex PCR, while the TCRdb copy is restricted to in-frame clones and leaves out a portion. There are 14,000 or so clones in the sample; 82% occur only once, and approximately 30% lies in the top ten. The genes are TRBV7-8 and TRBJ1-4; D uncertain. The TCR was taken from a man aged 50 or older with gastric cancer. The sequencing here drew on peripheral blood, taken from a patient treated with photon-based radiotherapy. The CDR3 region is CASSLANVLNEKLFF. The CDR3 coding sequence is TGTGCCAGCAGCTTGGCTAATGTCCTTAATGAAAAACTGTTTTTT.